This T cell receptor beta chain was observed in a study of CD8+ T cells in alopecia areata. Study-level background: Tofacitinib continued for 6 to 18 months and was then withheld for 6 months.

Trimming cost V 3 bases and J 2 bases, with 11 bases left between them. Germline-derived CDR1 and CDR2 are MNHEY and SMNVEV (reference sequence). The CDR3 has 15 residues. cDNA reverse transcribed from extracted RNA served as the sequencing template. Assay: immunoSEQ multiplex PCR; the TCRdb copy retains only in-frame clones and omits some. The table records around 190,000 clones, about 60% of them present only once. Treatment reported: oral pan-JAK inhibitor, 5-10 mg twice daily. This clonotype originated in a human donor with alopecia areata. V is TRBV27 and J is TRBJ1-5; no firm D call. This material consisted of CD4+ T cells sorted from blood, taken at week 4, from a patient treated with tofacitinib. The CDR3 region is CASSFSPIGNQPQHF. CDR3 coding DNA: TGTGCCAGCAGTTTCTCGCCTATTGGCAATCAGCCCCAGCATTTT.